Shown below are 15 T cell receptor delta chains from a single sample sequenced in a study of Vδ1+ human thymocytes. RNA was extracted from the cells and then reverse transcribed. CDR3 amplicons came from multiplex PCR with pooled V-gene forward and constant-region reverse primers. TCRdb reanalysed the multiplex PCR reads via CATT. Here the sample spans just under 55,000 delta-chain clones, around a sixth being singletons. The antigens these receptors bind are not known. General study results and limits: In the thymus, TRG and TRD repertoires looked highly polyclonal with Gaussian CDR3 lengths.

What was sequenced was Vdelta1+ gamma-delta thymocytes from the thymus. Subset here: FACS-sorted CD3+ TCRalphabeta- TCRVdelta1+ TCRVdelta2- thymocytes. The receptors shown here come from a boy younger than two who had congenital heart surgery.

This clone came up a few times. This chain joins TRDV1 and TRDJ1; 9 bases fit TRDD3. Trimming cost V 1 base and J 2 bases; bases outside gene matches: 29. From germline, CDR1 is TSWWSYY and CDR2 QGS. This CDR3 is built from 24 residues. CDR3 DNA: TGTGCTCTTGGGGAACGGTCGCTGGGTTTCCCCCAAAAGGACTGGGGGACCCCTACCGATAAACTCATCTTT. It codes for CALGERSLGFPQKDWGTPTDKLIF.

This clone was recorded a few times. The rearrangement uses TRDV1 and TRDJ1; weak D call: TRDD3 (6 bases). Germline CDR1 reads TSWWSYY; CDR2 reads QGS. The CDR3 totals 17 residues. Trimming removed 3 bases at V and 4 bases at J, with 21 bases between. The CDR3 DNA follows: TGTGCTCTTGGGGACAAGCACTGGGATTGGTTGGTCGATAAACTCATCTTT. Its translation: CALGDKHWDWLVDKLIF.

The chain combines TRDV1 with TRDJ1; 8 bases are shared with TRDD3. Trimming removed 2 bases from V and 1 base from J; junction bases left unmatched: 30. Germline loops: CDR1 TSWWSYY, CDR2 QGS. This CDR3 is built from 24 residues. DNA for the CDR3: TGTGCTCTTGGGGAATACCCCTGGATGAGCGGTCGGGGGATATGGGGTCTTAGCACCGATAAACTCATCTTT. It specifies CALGEYPWMSGRGIWGLSTDKLIF.

This clone was observed a handful of times. The genes are TRDV1 and TRDJ1; 9 nucleotides align to TRDD2. Germline V gene sequence: CDR1 TSWWSYY, CDR2 QGS. CDR3 length equals 21 residues. V lost 2 bases and J lost 2; bases outside the gene matches: 21. CDR3 DNA: TGTGCTCTTGGGGAAAGGCCTTCCTACTGCGGGAGATACTTCCTGACCGATAAACTCATCTTT. Protein: CALGERPSYCGRYFLTDKLIF.

The table lists this clone with a few counts. A read error is possible here, since a much larger clone lies one base away. This chain links TRDV2 with TRDJ1, with 12 bases that match TRDD3. The CDR3 has 17 amino acids. The germline gives CDR1 GEAIGNYY, CDR2 EKD. The CDR3 sequence: CSCDTAWGIRATDKLIF. CDR3 bases: TGTTCCTGTGACACCGCCTGGGGGATACGCGCCACCGATAAACTCATCTTT.

This sequence joins TRDV2 and TRDJ1; 10 bases map to TRDD3. Losses at the gene ends were 4 bases for V and 0 bases for J; bases not matched to a gene: 13. The CDR3 extends over 18 amino acids. Looked up from germline, CDR1 is GEAIGNYY and CDR2 is EKD. In DNA, the CDR3 is TGTGCCTGTGAGGAACGGGGGGATACGGCGTCGTACACCGATAAACTCATCTTT. Translated, it gives CACEERGDTASYTDKLIF.

This clone was seen a handful of times. The genes are TRDV2 and TRDJ1, with 12 nucleotides matching TRDD3. The CDR3 consists of 18 residues. CDR1 GEAIGNYY and CDR2 EKD come from the germline V gene. Losses at the gene ends were 4 bases for V and 1 base for J; bases not matched to a gene: 12. CDR3 loop: CACDTSTGGYWVTDKLIF. The CDR3 coding sequence is TGTGCCTGTGATACTTCTACTGGGGGATACTGGGTCACCGATAAACTCATCTTT.

This clone was seen more than once but under ten times. The chain links TRDV1 to TRDJ1; tentatively, D is TRDD3 (7 bases). CDR1 TSWWSYY and CDR2 QGS come from the germline V gene. This CDR3 spans 22 amino acids. Trimming took off 2 bases at V and 1 base at J, with 32 bases between the two ends. The CDR3 DNA is TGTGCTCTTGGGGAATTCACCTTCCCCACCTGTACTGGGGCCTCGGTCACCGATAAACTCATCTTT. It encodes CALGEFTFPTCTGASVTDKLIF.

This clone has only a few counts. V is TRDV1 and J is TRDJ1; 13 nucleotides match TRDD3. The CDR3 extends over 17 amino acids. V shed 9 bases and J 2 bases; nucleotides not matched to a gene: 12. CDR1 is TSWWSYY and CDR2 is QGS in the germline V gene. The CDR3 protein is CALRIVLGDTSTDKLIF. In DNA form, the CDR3 reads TGTGCTCTGCGAATAGTACTGGGGGATACGAGTACCGATAAACTCATCTTT.

The gene calls are TRDV1 and TRDJ1; tentative D call: TRDD3 (8 bases). This CDR3 has 22 amino acids. Germline V gene data show CDR1 as TSWWSYY and CDR2 as QGS. The V end was cut by 4 bases, the J end by 0 bases, with 33 bases between. The CDR3 bases are TGTGCTCTTGGGGCTCGTGGTTCCTACCCGAGTACTGGGGGTCAGTACACCGATAAACTCATCTTT. This gives the protein CALGARGSYPSTGGQYTDKLIF.

This clone showed up just a few times. The V call is TRDV1, the J call TRDJ1; weak D call: TRDD3 (5 bases). Trimming shortened V by 6 bases and J by 2 bases, and 22 bases separated the two germline ends. Germline V gene sequence: CDR1 TSWWSYY, CDR2 QGS. The CDR3 sequence is 17 residues long. The CDR3 region has the DNA TGTGCTCTTGGCGTGCCCTTGGGGCCCCGTCTGACCGATAAACTCATCTTT. Protein product: CALGVPLGPRLTDKLIF.

The sample holds a few counts of this clone. This rearrangement joins TRDV1 to TRDJ1; possibly TRDD2 or TRDD3 for D (8 bases each). CDR1 is TSWWSYY, CDR2 QGS, per germline. This CDR3 has 19 residues. Trimming pared 3 bases from V and 10 bases from J, leaving 33 bases between. The CDR3 sequence is CALGEALTSYPGDSLGLIF. CDR3 DNA: TGTGCTCTTGGGGAGGCCTTAACTTCCTACCCGGGGGATAGCCTAGGACTCATCTTT.

The chain uses TRDV1 and TRDJ1; D perhaps matches TRDD3 (5 bases). The CDR3 extends over 20 amino acids. The germline CDR1 and CDR2 sequences are TSWWSYY and QGS. V was cut by 1 base and J by 1 base, with 25 bases left in between. The CDR3 loop reads CALGEPNARGAQSATDKLIF. The CDR3 nucleotides read TGTGCTCTTGGGGAACCGAATGCTAGGGGGGCTCAGTCGGCCACCGATAAACTCATCTTT.

This clone was recorded a few times. The V gene is TRDV1, the J gene TRDJ1; 8 bases map to TRDD3. Losses at the gene ends were 0 bases for V and 8 bases for J; bases not matched to a gene: 17. This CDR3 is 18 amino acids long. The germline V gene encodes CDR1 TSWWSYY and CDR2 QGS. The CDR3 DNA reads TGTGCTCTTGGGGAACTACCCTCCTACCCGTACTGGGGGGTAAAACTCATCTTT. Translating gives CALGELPSYPYWGVKLIF.

This chain links TRDV1 with TRDJ1, with TRDD3 as a possible D gene (5 bases). Trimming cost V 6 bases and J 5 bases, with 13 bases left between them. The CDR3 loop spans 13 amino acids. The V gene's germline CDR1 is TSWWSYY and CDR2 QGS. The CDR3 here is CALGQRGLDKLIF. The DNA of the CDR3 is TGTGCTCTTGGACAAAGGGGACTTGATAAACTCATCTTT.